This entry features one T cell receptor beta chain sequence. This sample is part of a study of T cells expressing NK-cell markers. One entry per CDR3 protein, without DNA, is what TCRdb gives after re-calling the 5' RACE reads. The sample table sets out roughly 180,000 distinct CDR3 sequences. Germline CDR1 is SGHTA and CDR2 is FQGTGA. This CDR3 comprises 12 residues. Sequenced material: blood T cells: a sorted CD56 or NKG2C T cell subset, CD4+ or CD8+ T cells, or bulk PBMC T cells (not recorded which). This sequence joins TRBV7-3 and TRBJ2-7; TCRdb calls TRBD2, which cannot be checked without DNA. The sequence derives from a woman between 18 and 70 years old in good health. The CDR3 here is CASSLQAGVQYF.